One and the same sample provided the 22 T cell receptor beta chains below, sequenced in a study of cytomegalovirus exposure and HLA in healthy donors (dated by TCRdb to the late 2010s). The library came from the immunoSEQ multiplex PCR assay. The multiplex PCR relied on a mix of 60 forward primers for TCR Vbeta segments and 13 reverse primers for TCR Jbeta segments. This is the immuneACCESS table as TCRdb keeps it, with only in-frame sequences that have V and J called. A part of the clones is gone; compared with another copy, unresolved V genes explain less than half, and the rest is unexplained. The sample table shows about 52,000 clones, and around 70% are seen once. Over 8% of the sample goes to the ten largest clones. The sample was PBMCs. The receptors here all came from a woman in her forties or fifties in good health and CMV-seronegative.

The V call is TRBV5-4, the J call TRBJ2-3, with TRBD2 matching over 14 bases. The CDR3 sequence is 17 residues long. CDR1 and CDR2 (germline): SGHNT, YYREEE (reference sequence). The junction had 6 bases not matched to a gene; V was cut back by 4 bases and J by 2 bases. The CDR3 DNA sequence: TGTGCCAGCAGCCAGAGACTAGCGGGAGGGCCCACAGATACGCAGTATTTT. Translating it yields CASSQRLAGGPTDTQYF.

The gene calls are TRBV7-2 and TRBJ1-4; D possibly corresponds to TRBD1 (6 bases). V lost 0 bases and J lost 5, with 10 bases in between. Per germline, CDR1 SGHTA and CDR2 FQGNSA. This CDR3 comprises 15 residues. The CDR3: CASSLAGRGNEKLFF. CDR3 DNA: TGTGCCAGCAGCTTAGCCGGCAGGGGAAATGAAAAACTGTTTTTT.

The rearrangement uses TRBV5-1 and TRBJ2-7; 8 nucleotides align to TRBD1. The germline V gene has CDR1 SGHRS and CDR2 YFSETQ. The CDR3 spans 17 residues. After removal of 4 bases from V and 4 bases from J, the junction contained 16 bases not matched to a gene. The CDR3 here is CASSQNPAGTGDYEQYF. In nucleotides, the CDR3 is TGCGCCAGCAGCCAAAACCCCGCCGGGACAGGAGATTACGAGCAGTACTTC.

This sequence joins TRBV7-2 and TRBJ2-1; 7 nucleotides match TRBD1. The CDR3 runs to 15 residues. J gave up 6 bases and V 1 base, and 6 bases lay outside the gene matches. Germline values: CDR1 SGHTA, CDR2 FQGNSA. CDR3 residues: CASSLDRGLGNEQFF. The DNA for the CDR3 is TGTGCCAGCAGCTTAGACAGGGGTTTGGGCAATGAGCAGTTCTTC.

A few counts support this clone. The CDR3 DNA follows: TGTGCCAGTAGTCTCACAGGGGCCGGGGAGCTGTTTTTT. Translated, it gives CASSLTGAGELFF. The chain couples TRBV19 to TRBJ2-2; the match to TRBD1 covers 7 bases. The CDR3 has 13 residues. The V gene end was trimmed by 5 bases and the J gene end by 6 bases; junction bases not matched to a gene: 3. Germline CDR1 is LNHDA and CDR2 is SQIVND (reference sequence).

This chain uses TRBV7-9 with TRBJ1-1, with D possibly matching TRBD1 (5 bases). V was clipped by 3 bases and J by 11 bases, with 16 bases between them. The CDR3 length is 13 residues. Germline CDR1 is SEHNR and CDR2 is FQNEAQ (reference sequence). The CDR3 spells CASSFPTGGTAFF. The CDR3, as DNA: TGTGCCAGCAGCTTCCCTACGGGGGGAACGGCTTTCTTT.

The chain joins TRBV28 to TRBJ1-2; a weak D match, TRBD1 (5 bases). The V and J ends lost 5 bases and 12 bases respectively, with 16 bases between them. The germline CDR1 and CDR2 sequences are MDHEN and SYDVKM. CDR3 length equals 12 residues. The CDR3 DNA sequence: TGTGCCAGCAGTCCAATACAGGAGGGAGACACCTTC. Amino acids: CASSPIQEGDTF.

The chain recombines TRBV28 with TRBJ1-5, with 9 bases fitting TRBD1. V trimming: 7 bases; J trimming: 6 bases; junction bases outside the gene matches: 10. CDR1 and CDR2 (germline): MDHEN, SYDVKM. The CDR3 consists of 15 residues. CDR3 DNA sequence: TGTGCCAGCACCGACCCCGACAGGGGGACTCAGCCCCAGCATTTT. Protein product: CASTDPDRGTQPQHF.

This clone was counted only a few times. The CDR3 sequence: CAISNPGQSSYEQYF. CDR3 in DNA: TGTGCCATCAGTAATCCGGGACAAAGCTCCTACGAGCAGTACTTC. The chain recombines TRBV10-3 with TRBJ2-7, with a tentative D call TRBD1 (6 bases). The CDR3 totals 15 residues. CDR1 is ENHRY and CDR2 is SYGVKD in the germline V gene. V was clipped by 5 bases and J by 0 bases, with 14 bases between them.

The chain combines TRBV7-6 with TRBJ2-1; 12 positions agree with TRBD2. Trimming cost V 6 bases and J 5 bases; bases outside gene matches: 2. Germline V lookup: CDR1 SGHVS, CDR2 FNYEAQ. This CDR3 has 14 residues. The CDR3 sequence: CASSLAGGNNEQFF. Written as DNA, the CDR3 is TGTGCCAGCAGTCTAGCGGGGGGGAACAATGAGCAGTTCTTC.

CDR3 sequence reads: CASSLGGHNTEAFF. Written as DNA, the CDR3 is TGTGCCAGCAGCTTAGGGGGGCACAACACTGAAGCTTTCTTT. The chain is built from TRBV7-6 and TRBJ1-1, with D possibly being TRBD1 (6 bases). The germline V gene has CDR1 SGHVS and CDR2 FNYEAQ. CDR3 size: 14 residues. Trimming pared 1 base from V and 2 bases from J, leaving 8 bases between.

The chain joins TRBV18 to TRBJ2-3, with D perhaps matching TRBD2 (6 bases). The V gene lost 2 bases and the J gene lost 0 bases, with 9 bases spanning the gap. This CDR3 spans 15 amino acids. Germline CDR1 KGHSH, CDR2 LQKENI. This CDR3 is CASSPGRGSTDTQYF. The CDR3 nucleotides read TGTGCCAGCTCACCAGGGCGGGGTAGCACAGATACGCAGTATTTT.

This clone was found a few times. This sequence joins TRBV7-6 and TRBJ2-2; maybe TRBD2 (6 bases). The germline CDR1 and CDR2 sequences are SGHVS and FNYEAQ. V was trimmed by 3 bases and J by 1 base, leaving 15 bases between them. CDR3 length: 17 amino acids. The CDR3 sequence is CASSFLTGDWNTGELFF. CDR3 coding DNA: TGTGCCAGCAGCTTCCTAACGGGAGATTGGAACACCGGGGAGCTGTTTTTT.

This clone has a single count. CDR3 in amino acids: CASRLDRNYGYTF. The CDR3 region has the DNA TGTGCCAGCAGGCTCGACAGGAACTATGGCTACACCTTC. The chain couples TRBV6-5 to TRBJ1-2, with D perhaps matching TRBD1 (6 bases). V was clipped by 6 bases and J by 2 bases, with 10 bases between them. Germline V gene lookup returns CDR1 MNHEY and CDR2 SVGAGI. The CDR3 consists of 13 residues.

The CDR3 sequence is CAWSANDRNTEAFF. CDR3 bases: TGTGCCTGGAGTGCAAACGACAGAAACACTGAAGCTTTCTTT. The chain is built from TRBV30 and TRBJ1-1; tentative D call: TRBD1 (5 bases). Trimming cost V 1 base and J 2 bases, with 11 bases left between them. CDR1 and CDR2 from the germline V gene are GTSNPN and SVGIG (reference sequence). This CDR3 comprises 14 residues. Full variable domain (missing parts from reference TRBV30 and TRBJ1-1): SQTIHQWPATLVQPVGSPLSLECTVEGTSNPNLYWYRQAAGRGLQLLFYSVGIGQISSEVPQNLSASRPQDRQFILSSKKLLLSDSGFYLCAWSANDRNTEAFFGQGTRLTVV.

The V and J genes are TRBV5-8 and TRBJ2-4, with unresolved D. The CDR3 runs 14 residues. Trimming stripped 2 bases from V and 2 bases from J, with 8 bases between. The germline V gene encodes CDR1 SGHTS and CDR2 YDEGEE. The DNA for the CDR3 is TGTGCCAGCAGCTTTCCGGGTTCCAAAAACATTCAGTACTTC. Translated, it gives CASSFPGSKNIQYF.

This clone was counted between two and nine times. The genes are TRBV28 and TRBJ1-6; 10 bases are a match to TRBD1. The germline V gene has CDR1 MDHEN and CDR2 SYDVKM. J lost 2 bases, V lost 4 bases, and 5 bases had no gene match. The CDR3 runs 17 residues. The DNA for the CDR3 is TGTGCCAGCAGTTCATTGACAGGGGGCCCCTATAATTCACCCCTCCACTTT. Protein product: CASSSLTGGPYNSPLHF.

This clone was detected only a few times. J is TRBJ2-7 and V is TRBV21-1; the listed D gene, TRBD2, was not tested against the DNA. TRBV21-1 is assigned pseudogene status. This CDR3 has 16 residues. As DNA, the CDR3 is TGTGCCAGACGGAAAGGGGGGGGCCATTATAAGGACGAGCAGTACTTC. Protein: CARRKGGGHYKDEQYF.

V gene TRBV7-6 combines with J gene TRBJ2-1; no reliable D call. The CDR3 contains 15 residues. Trimming took 1 base from V and 7 from J, leaving 14 bases between them. Germline V gene sequence: CDR1 SGHVS, CDR2 FNYEAQ. The CDR3 region is CASSLGSHALNEQFF. CDR3 sequence (DNA): TGTGCCAGCAGCTTAGGGTCCCACGCCCTAAATGAGCAGTTCTTC.

The genes are TRBV5-1 and TRBJ2-3, with 7 bases aligning to TRBD1. The J segment lost 0 bases and the V segment lost 0 bases, leaving 1 base of the junction unmatched. Germline CDR1 reads SGHRS; CDR2 reads YFSETQ. The CDR3 consists of 15 residues. The DNA for the CDR3 is TGCGCCAGCAGCTTGGGGGACAGAAGCACAGATACGCAGTATTTT. This encodes CASSLGDRSTDTQYF.

The CDR3 DNA is TGCGCCAGCAGCTTCCAACAAGGTAGCGGAGAGCAGTTCTTC. This gives the protein CASSFQQGSGEQFF. The rearrangement joins TRBV5-1 to TRBJ2-1, with D perhaps matching TRBD2 (6 bases). The CDR3 spans 14 residues. Between the trimmed V and J ends, which lost 2 bases and 10 bases, there was a span of 16 bases. Germline loops: CDR1 SGHRS, CDR2 YFSETQ.

This chain uses TRBV6-6 with TRBJ2-6; D remains unclear. This CDR3 is built from 16 residues. CDR1 is MNHNY, CDR2 SVGAGI, per germline (reference sequence). The ends were cut back, 3 bases at V and 2 bases at J, with 11 bases in the middle. CDR3 amino acids: CASSYVASTGANVLTF. The CDR3 DNA is TGTGCCAGCAGTTATGTGGCCTCCACTGGGGCCAACGTCCTGACTTTC.